A selection of T cell receptor beta chains follows, all from one sample in a study of blood T cell repertoires in COVID-19. This table comes from immunoSEQ multiplex PCR, and its TCRdb copy is limited to in-frame clones, with some not included. The sample lists hundreds of thousands of clones, approximately 90% occurring once. The sequenced sample was PBMCs or T cells enriched from blood (not recorded which). These receptors came from a woman in her fifties or sixties in a cohort exposed to, infected with or recovered from COVID-19 (not recorded which). CDR3s leave out the opening cysteine and the closing phenylalanine or tryptophan. The D gene is left open where the match is weak.

CDR3	J	V	D
ASSKPRTGGTEAF	TRBJ1-1	TRBV6-5	TRBD1
ASSLVTGSHNEQF	TRBJ2-1	TRBV5-1	TRBD1
ASSYSRLSETQY	TRBJ2-5	TRBV6-5	-
ASTIAGGRDEQF	TRBJ2-1	TRBV7-3	TRBD2
ATPTEGTAPFLADNYEQY	TRBJ2-7	TRBV24-1	TRBD2
ASSLGQNQPQH	TRBJ1-5	TRBV7-2	TRBD1
ASSVEAGATGELF	TRBJ2-2	TRBV9	-
ASSKRRGETNEKLF	TRBJ1-4	TRBV21-1	-
ASSDRQGANTEAF	TRBJ1-1	TRBV9	TRBD1
ASSPEPDYGELF	TRBJ2-2	TRBV5-6	-
ASSPRGGNQPQH	TRBJ1-5	TRBV9	-
ASSLAAQGQETQY	TRBJ2-5	TRBV5-1	-
ASSLGGTAGELF	TRBJ2-2	TRBV5-1	TRBD1
ASSLGPRGPGEQY	TRBJ2-7	TRBV5-8	-
ASSKGTSGRSGTGELF	TRBJ2-2	TRBV7-9	TRBD2
ASSLDRGTDTQY	TRBJ2-3	TRBV7-9	-
ASSLSRGQGAGEQY	TRBJ2-7	TRBV27	TRBD1
ASSLVGLAANSYEQY	TRBJ2-7	TRBV5-1	TRBD2
AISDNRPRTGQRDSPLH	TRBJ1-6	TRBV10-3	TRBD1
ASSVESSSYNSPLH	TRBJ1-6	TRBV2	-
ASSVTGQGHLNTEAF	TRBJ1-1	TRBV9	TRBD1
ASSLDSGRNTEAF	TRBJ1-1	TRBV5-1	-
ASSLRTASGNTIY	TRBJ1-3	TRBV14	-
ASSPLLAGRYNEQF	TRBJ2-1	TRBV18	TRBD2
ASSPGTAADTQY	TRBJ2-3	TRBV18	TRBD1
ASSLVSNPEAF	TRBJ1-1	TRBV5-1	-
ATSRDMRYNEQF	TRBJ2-1	TRBV15	-
ASSLSTDYEQY	TRBJ2-7	TRBV7-3	-
ASTVQGVGKLF	TRBJ1-4	TRBV28	-
ASSPRVSGTSTYNEQF	TRBJ2-1	TRBV18	TRBD2
ASSATGGNSPLH	TRBJ1-6	TRBV9	TRBD1
ASSVTSSGRTDTQY	TRBJ2-3	TRBV9	TRBD2
ASSRRDSNSPLH	TRBJ1-6	TRBV6-2/TRBV6-3	TRBD1
ASSPRTGGGTDTQY	TRBJ2-3	TRBV7-2	TRBD1
ASSHQQGAEEKLF	TRBJ1-4	TRBV5-1	TRBD1
ASSDITGNNEQF	TRBJ2-1	TRBV10-2	-
ASSSTGGSKEKLF	TRBJ1-4	TRBV6-5	TRBD1
ASSGRGGARRDGYT	TRBJ1-2	TRBV7-6	-
ASSLLYSGNTIY	TRBJ1-3	TRBV28	-
ASSAYEQY	TRBJ2-7	TRBV9	-
ATSERDRLQF	TRBJ2-1	TRBV24-1	TRBD1
ASSQTPDRAYEQY	TRBJ2-7	TRBV4-3	TRBD1
ATGEYKIPTNEKLF	TRBJ1-4	TRBV14	-
ASSSQGFEQF	TRBJ2-1	TRBV5-1	-
ASSSLAGGRDTQY	TRBJ2-3	TRBV7-2	TRBD2
ASSATGVETQY	TRBJ2-5	TRBV12-3/TRBV12-4	TRBD1
ASRLTGTGYGYT	TRBJ1-2	TRBV2	TRBD1
ASSQRGTGTVRGTEAF	TRBJ1-1	TRBV27	-